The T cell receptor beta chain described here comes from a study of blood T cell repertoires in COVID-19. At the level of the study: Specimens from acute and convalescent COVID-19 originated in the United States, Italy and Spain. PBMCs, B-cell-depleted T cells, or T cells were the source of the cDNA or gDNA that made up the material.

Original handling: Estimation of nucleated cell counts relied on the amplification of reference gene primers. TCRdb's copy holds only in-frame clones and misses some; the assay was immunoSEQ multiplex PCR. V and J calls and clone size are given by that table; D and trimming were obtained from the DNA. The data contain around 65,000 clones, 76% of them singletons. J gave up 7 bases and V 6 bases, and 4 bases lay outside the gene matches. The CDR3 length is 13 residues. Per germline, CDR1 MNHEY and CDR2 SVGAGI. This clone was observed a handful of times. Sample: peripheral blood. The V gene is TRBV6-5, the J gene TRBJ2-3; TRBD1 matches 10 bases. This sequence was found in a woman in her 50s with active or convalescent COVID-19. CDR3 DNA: TGTGCCAGCAGGGGACAGGGGAGGAATACGCAGTATTTT. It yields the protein CASRGQGRNTQYF.